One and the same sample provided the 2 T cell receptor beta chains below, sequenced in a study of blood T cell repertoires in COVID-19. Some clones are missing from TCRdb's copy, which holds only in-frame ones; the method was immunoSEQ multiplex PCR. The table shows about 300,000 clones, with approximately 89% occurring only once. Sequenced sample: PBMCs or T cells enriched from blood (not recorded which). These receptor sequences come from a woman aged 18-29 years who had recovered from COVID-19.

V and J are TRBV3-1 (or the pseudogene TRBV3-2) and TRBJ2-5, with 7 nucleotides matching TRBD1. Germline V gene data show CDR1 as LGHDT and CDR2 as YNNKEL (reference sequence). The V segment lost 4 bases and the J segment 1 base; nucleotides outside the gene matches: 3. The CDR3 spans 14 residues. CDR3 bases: TGTGCCAGCAGCCCCCGGACAGGCCAAGAGACCCAGTACTTC. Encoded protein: CASSPRTGQETQYF.

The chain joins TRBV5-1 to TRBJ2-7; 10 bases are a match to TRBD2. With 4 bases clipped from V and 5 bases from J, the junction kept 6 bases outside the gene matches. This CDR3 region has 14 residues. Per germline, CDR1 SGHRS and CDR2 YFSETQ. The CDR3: CASSKGLATDEQYF. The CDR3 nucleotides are TGCGCCAGCAGCAAGGGACTAGCGACGGACGAGCAGTACTTC.